The 17 T cell receptor beta chains reported below all come from one sample, sequenced in a study of PD-L1 blockade in urothelial cancer. Clones were sequenced by immunoSEQ multiplex PCR, and TCRdb holds only the in-frame ones, with some missing. The sample lists about 70,000 clones, roughly nine tenths occurring once. Time point given: pretreatment peripheral blood. Sample: PBMCs, taken around atezolizumab (anti-PD-L1) treatment. The receptors derive from a man between 65 and 85 years old with urothelial cancer.

The table lists this clone with a few counts. Other DNA sequences in the same sample also yield this CDR3. This rearrangement joins TRBV2 to TRBJ2-3, with TRBD2 matching 8 bases. CDR3 length: 14 residues. Germline V lookup: CDR1 SNHLY, CDR2 FYNNEI. With V trimmed by 6 bases and J by 0 bases, 2 bases remained unmatched. This chain's CDR3 is CASRLAGSTDTQYF. The CDR3 bases are TGTGCCAGCAGGTTAGCGGGAAGCACAGATACGCAGTATTTT.

The chain has TRBV6-5 and TRBJ2-5, with D uncertain. Trimming cost V 6 bases and J 8 bases, with 7 bases left between them. This CDR3 spans 10 amino acids. Germline CDR1 is MNHEY and CDR2 is SVGAGI. CDR3 amino acids: CASSTRTQYF. Written as DNA, the CDR3 is TGTGCCAGCAGCACAAGAACCCAGTACTTC.

The chain is built from TRBV27 and TRBJ2-7; tentatively, D is TRBD1 (6 bases). V was clipped by 6 bases and J by 2 bases, with 14 bases between them. The CDR3 is made up of 14 amino acids. The V gene's germline CDR1 is MNHEY and CDR2 SMNVEV (reference sequence). Here the CDR3 DNA reads TGTGCCAGCAGGAAAAGGACAGTCCCCTACGAGCAGTACTTC. This codes for CASRKRTVPYEQYF.

V and J are TRBV5-4 and TRBJ1-5, with a weak D call TRBD1 (6 bases). CDR1 SGHNT and CDR2 YYREEE come from the germline V gene (reference sequence). The CDR3 sequence is 17 residues long. Trimming took 0 bases from V and 0 from J, leaving 13 bases between them. In DNA, the CDR3 is TGTGCCAGCAGCTTGGCTCGGAACAGGGATAGCAATCAGCCCCAGCATTTT. This sequence encodes CASSLARNRDSNQPQHF.

The CDR3 region is CASSLEQFNEQFF. The CDR3 DNA follows: TGTGCCAGCAGCTTGGAACAGTTCAATGAGCAGTTCTTC. The J gene is TRBJ2-1, the V gene TRBV11-2; D remains unclear. V lost 3 bases, J lost 6 bases, and 9 bases lay in between. Germline V CDR1 and CDR2: SGHAT, FQNNGV. The CDR3 has 13 residues.

V is TRBV5-1 and J is TRBJ2-1; 13 nucleotides match TRBD2. J was trimmed by 5 bases and V by 4 bases; bases with no gene match: 6. Per germline, CDR1 SGHRS and CDR2 YFSETQ. This CDR3 is built from 16 residues. The DNA of the CDR3 is TGCGCCAGCAGCCCGGGACTAGCGGGACCGAACAATGAGCAGTTCTTC. This encodes CASSPGLAGPNNEQFF.

The V gene is TRBV29-1, the J gene TRBJ2-7; 11 bases agree with TRBD1. Germline V gene data show CDR1 as SQVTM and CDR2 as ANQGSEA. The CDR3 loop spans 12 amino acids. Losses at the gene ends were 7 bases for V and 4 bases for J; bases not matched to a gene: 3. CDR3 DNA: TGCAGCGGGGGGGACAGGGGGTACGAGCAGTACTTC. Its translation: CSGGDRGYEQYF.

The J gene is TRBJ2-2, the V gene TRBV9; TRBD2 agrees at 7 bases. This CDR3 comprises 16 residues. The V gene's germline CDR1 is SGDLS and CDR2 YYNGEE. V gave up 1 base and J gave up 7 bases; unmatched junction bases: 10. The CDR3, as DNA: TGTGCCAGCAGCGTATCTGCGGGAGTGATTCTCGGGGAGCTGTTTTTT. Translated: CASSVSAGVILGELFF.

V and J are TRBV5-4 and TRBJ2-6, with D unclear. The V end was cut by 3 bases, the J end by 4 bases, with 14 bases between. This CDR3 comprises 16 residues. The germline CDR1 and CDR2 sequences are SGHNT and YYREEE (reference sequence). CDR3 in amino acids: CASSSTLGPGANVLTF. The CDR3 DNA reads TGTGCCAGCAGCTCCACTCTTGGGCCCGGGGCCAACGTCCTGACTTTC.

The chain is built from TRBV10-2 and TRBJ1-1; 11 bases match TRBD1. Trimming took 6 bases from V and 5 from J; bases not matched to a gene: 8. Germline CDR1 is WSHSY and CDR2 is SAAADI. This CDR3 is 15 amino acids long. The CDR3 nucleotides are TGCGCCAGCAGCGGACAGGGGGCGTTCTTGACTGAAGCTTTCTTT. Translating gives CASSGQGAFLTEAFF.

The chain employs TRBV18 and TRBJ1-1; TRBD1 agrees at 10 bases. Germline V gene data show CDR1 as KGHSH and CDR2 as LQKENI. This CDR3 spans 15 amino acids. The ends lost 5 bases at V and 1 base at J; junction bases unmatched: 4. CDR3 nucleotides: TGTGCCAGCTCAGTGGACAGGGGGACGAACACTGAAGCTTTCTTT. It translates to CASSVDRGTNTEAFF. The full variable domain, in which reference TRBV18 and TRBJ1-1 provide the parts outside the CDR3, is NAGVMQNPRHLVRRRGQEARLRCSPMKGHSHVYWYRQLPEEGLKFMVYLQKENIIDESGMPKERFSAEFPKEGPSILRIQQVVRGDSAAYFCASSVDRGTNTEAFFGQGTRLTVV.

V is TRBV18 and J is TRBJ2-2; D perhaps matches TRBD2 (5 bases). The length of the CDR3 is 12 residues. The V gene lost 4 bases and the J gene lost 6 bases, with 6 bases spanning the gap. Germline V gives CDR1 KGHSH, CDR2 LQKENI. CDR3 sequence: CASSLEAGELFF. The CDR3, as DNA: TGTGCCAGCTCACTGGAGGCCGGGGAGCTGTTTTTT.

The chain joins TRBV7-2 to TRBJ2-1, with unresolved D. Germline V gene lookup returns CDR1 SGHTA and CDR2 FQGNSA. The CDR3 spans 11 residues. V lost 5 bases, J lost 7 bases, and 6 bases lay in between. The CDR3 DNA reads as TGTGCCAGCAGCCCCAAAAATGAGCAGTTCTTC. This codes for CASSPKNEQFF. The full variable domain, its missing parts supplied by reference TRBV7-2 and TRBJ2-1, is GAGVSQSPSNKVTEKGKDVELRCDPISGHTALYWYRQSLGQGLEFLIYFQGNSAPDKSGLPSDRFSAERTGGSVSTLTIQRTQQEDSAVYLCASSPKNEQFFGPGTRLTVL.

V is TRBV28 and J is TRBJ1-4; 8 bases match TRBD1. The CDR3 has 15 residues. Germline CDR1 MDHEN, CDR2 SYDVKM. V lost 5 bases, J lost 8 bases, and 10 bases stayed unmatched. Written as DNA, the CDR3 is TGTGCCAGCAGTACCCCGGGACAGGTGGGAGAAAAACTGTTTTTT. Protein: CASSTPGQVGEKLFF.

V usage is TRBV15 and J usage is TRBJ2-3; 12 nucleotides align to TRBD2. The germline gives CDR1 LNHNV, CDR2 YYDKDF (reference sequence). The CDR3 runs 22 residues. V was pared by 0 bases and J by 2 bases, with 18 bases of the junction left unmatched. CDR3 in amino acids: CATSRDRGSSGRVYPVTDTQYF. In DNA form, the CDR3 reads TGTGCCACCAGCAGAGATAGGGGTTCTAGCGGGAGGGTCTATCCGGTCACAGATACGCAGTATTTT.

The rearrangement joins TRBV6-5 to TRBJ2-3; 10 bases agree with TRBD2. The CDR3 sequence is 15 residues long. Trimming removed 5 bases from V and 4 bases from J; junction bases left unmatched: 6. The germline V gene encodes CDR1 MNHEY and CDR2 SVGAGI. The CDR3 sequence is CASSNPSGGADTQYF. CDR3 nucleotide sequence: TGTGCCAGCAGTAACCCTAGCGGGGGCGCAGATACGCAGTATTTT.

The V call is TRBV18, the J call TRBJ2-2; 12 positions agree with TRBD2. The CDR3 runs to 15 residues. The J segment lost 5 bases and the V segment lost 3 bases, leaving 1 base of the junction unmatched. Germline CDR1 KGHSH, CDR2 LQKENI. The DNA of the CDR3 is TGTGCCAGCTCACCTACTAGCGGGAGGACCGGGGAGCTGTTTTTT. Translated: CASSPTSGRTGELFF. Full variable domain (remainder filled in from reference TRBV18 and TRBJ2-2): NAGVMQNPRHLVRRRGQEARLRCSPMKGHSHVYWYRQLPEEGLKFMVYLQKENIIDESGMPKERFSAEFPKEGPSILRIQQVVRGDSAAYFCASSPTSGRTGELFFGEGSRLTVL.